This is a list of T cell receptor beta chains from one sample in a study of TIL therapy for anti-PD-1-resistant metastatic lung cancer. Only in-frame clones appear in the TCRdb table, and some are missing; sequencing was by immunoSEQ multiplex PCR. Among around 55,000 clones listed, approximately 80% were seen once. The sequencing here drew on blood, taken at baseline. Every receptor here comes from a person between 30 and 80 years old with non-small cell lung cancer. Each CDR3 is given with its conserved first and last residue. The order of the fields is D gene, J gene, clone size, V gene, CDR3 protein, CDR3 DNA. The D gene is left open where the match is weak. Size values are once, few and many counts, or a class for expanded clones, and some rows have none.

>NA|TRBJ2-6|NA|TRBV7-7
CASSPAGLSGANVLTF
TGTGCCAGCAGCCCCGCCGGTCTCTCTGGGGCCAACGTCCTGACTTTC
>TRBD1|TRBJ2-7|few|TRBV5-1
CASSLSGQGDYEQYF
TGCGCCAGCAGCCTTTCGGGACAGGGGGACTACGAGCAGTACTTC
>NA|TRBJ2-4|NA|TRBV11-2
CASSPFGVRVAKNIQYF
TGTGCCAGCAGCCCCTTTGGTGTCCGGGTAGCCAAAAACATTCAGTACTTC
>NA|TRBJ1-5|NA|TRBV19
CASRADGRTQHF
TGTGCCAGTAGAGCGGACGGGCGGACCCAGCATTTT
>NA|TRBJ2-7|NA|TRBV7-6
CASARDRAYEQYF
TGTGCCAGCGCTCGGGACCGTGCCTACGAGCAGTACTTC
>NA|TRBJ2-1|once|TRBV11-3
CASSLEGLAEQFF
TGTGCCAGCAGCTTAGAAGGGCTCGCTGAGCAGTTCTTC
>NA|TRBJ2-1|NA|TRBV7-9
CASNQEGVHYNEQFF
TGTGCCAGCAACCAGGAGGGGGTTCACTACAATGAGCAGTTCTTC
>TRBD2|TRBJ2-1|NA|TRBV6-5
CASSYWREGRDEQFF
TGTGCCAGCAGTTACTGGCGGGAGGGGCGGGATGAGCAGTTCTTC
>NA|TRBJ2-3|NA|TRBV6-1
CASSEVASATQYF
TGTGCCAGCAGTGAAGTAGCTAGCGCTACGCAGTATTTT
>TRBD2|TRBJ2-3|few|TRBV6-4
CASSGTSGGTDTQYF
TGTGCCAGCAGTGGGACTAGCGGGGGCACAGATACGCAGTATTTT
>TRBD1|TRBJ1-2|few|TRBV2
CASSQPGQGARRRGYTF
TGTGCCAGCAGCCAACCGGGACAGGGGGCCCGACGGCGTGGCTACACCTTC
>NA|TRBJ2-1|once|TRBV4-1
CASSQGGAGYNEQFF
TGCGCCAGCAGCCAAGGGGGGGCGGGGTACAATGAGCAGTTCTTC
>TRBD2|TRBJ2-2|NA|TRBV27
CASSPLSSGGAPGELFF
TGTGCCAGCAGTCCCTTATCTAGCGGGGGGGCTCCCGGGGAGCTGTTTTTT
>NA|TRBJ1-4|NA|TRBV15
CATSLGGGGNEKLFF
TGTGCCACCAGCTTGGGGGGTGGTGGTAATGAAAAACTGTTTTTT
>NA|TRBJ1-1|NA|TRBV28
CASRDQGNTEAFF
TGTGCCAGCAGAGATCAAGGGAACACTGAAGCTTTCTTT
>TRBD1|TRBJ1-1|NA|TRBV6-5
CASRPDRGRFTEAFF
TGTGCCAGCAGACCGGACAGGGGGCGTTTCACTGAAGCTTTCTTT
>TRBD2|TRBJ2-1|few|TRBV7-8
CASSLRLASNEQFF
TGTGCCAGCAGCTTAAGACTAGCTAGCAATGAGCAGTTCTTC
>NA|TRBJ2-3|NA|TRBV18
CASSLGQLTDTQYF
TGTGCCAGCTCCCTAGGACAGTTAACAGATACGCAGTATTTT
>NA|TRBJ1-2|NA|TRBV3-1/TRBV3-2
CASSQDWGRAGGMRVNGYTF
TGTGCCAGCAGCCAAGATTGGGGAAGAGCAGGAGGGATGAGGGTGAATGGCTACACCTTC
>NA|TRBJ2-2|NA|TRBV7-6
CASSLRVGGTGELFF
TGTGCCAGCAGCTTACGGGTTGGGGGTACCGGGGAGCTGTTTTTT
>TRBD2|TRBJ2-1|NA|TRBV5-1
CASSSSSGPYNEQFF
TGCGCCAGCAGCTCGTCTAGCGGGCCCTACAATGAGCAGTTCTTC
>NA|TRBJ2-1|NA|TRBV21-1
CASSKDDSGNEQFF
TGTGCCAGCAGCAAAGATGATAGCGGAAATGAGCAGTTCTTC
>NA|TRBJ1-1|once|TRBV21-1
CASSTGAGPFHLLSMNTEAFF
TGTGCCAGCAGCACAGGAGCCGGACCCTTCCATTTACTCTCTATGAACACTGAAGCTTTCTTT
>TRBD1|TRBJ2-7|NA|TRBV11-2
CASSPTGGYEQYF
TGTGCCAGCAGCCCGACAGGGGGATACGAGCAGTACTTC
>NA|TRBJ2-2|NA|TRBV30
CASGPGQGFTGELFF
TGTGCCTCTGGTCCGGGACAAGGATTTACCGGGGAGCTGTTTTTT
>NA|TRBJ2-2|NA|TRBV4-3
CASSRLLGGTGELFF
TGCGCCAGCAGCCGCCTCCTGGGTGGGACCGGGGAGCTGTTTTTT
>TRBD2|TRBJ2-7|NA|TRBV5-4
CASSWGTGLAGAEAYEQYF
TGTGCCAGCAGCTGGGGGACAGGACTAGCGGGAGCTGAAGCCTACGAGCAGTACTTC
>NA|TRBJ2-2|NA|TRBV5-1
CASSDNQGTGELFF
TGCGCCAGCAGTGATAATCAGGGGACCGGGGAGCTGTTTTTT
>TRBD2|TRBJ2-1|NA|TRBV27
CASSFSGPNNEQFF
TGTGCCAGCAGCTTTAGCGGGCCTAACAATGAGCAGTTCTTC
>NA|TRBJ2-6|NA|TRBV10-2
CATHTGGANVLTF
TGCGCCACCCATACTGGGGGGGCCAACGTCCTGACTTTC
>NA|TRBJ2-1|NA|TRBV4-1
CASTGAAVSYNEQFF
TGCGCCAGCACTGGAGCCGCCGTGTCCTACAATGAGCAGTTCTTC
>TRBD1|TRBJ2-7|NA|TRBV19
CASSIPPGQGPYEQYF
TGTGCCAGTAGTATTCCCCCGGGACAGGGCCCCTACGAGCAGTACTTC